This T cell receptor beta chain was found in a study of sequential checkpoint blockade in melanoma. About the study: Each arm's sequence ended with maintenance nivolumab. DNA from 90 to 100 pretreatment tumor samples underwent TCRβ immunosequencing. About two dozen patients had matched tumor biopsies before treatment and at week 13 after nivolumab or ipilimumab alone. Regarding the study as a whole: About 30 times likelier clinical benefit followed increased tumor T-cell fraction and clonality.

Treatment meaning: randomized to nivolumab then ipilimumab (arm A) or the reverse (arm B). The repertoire was sequenced with immunoSEQ multiplex PCR; TCRdb's copy has only in-frame clones and lacks some. The sample lists 6,500 to 8,000 clones; around 24% were seen once. Concerning this clone: Its antigen is still unknown.

CDR1 is SGHRS, CDR2 YFSETQ, per germline. With 4 bases removed from V and 1 base from J, the gap between germline ends came to 19 bases. This CDR3 region has 17 residues. The chain uses TRBV5-1 and TRBJ2-3; D possibly corresponds to TRBD1 (5 bases). This TCR was sampled from a human donor with melanoma. Source: tumor tissue (inferred from file names), taken from a patient given nivolumab and ipilimumab in sequence. CDR3 DNA: TGCGCCAGCAGCCCAGGGCTTCTCAGATCGGGCACAGATACGCAGTATTTT. As protein: CASSPGLLRSGTDTQYF.